One and the same sample provided the 21 T cell receptor beta chains below, sequenced in a study of cytomegalovirus exposure and HLA in healthy donors. Both 60 Vbeta primers and 13 Jbeta primers went into the PCR. The table came from immunoSEQ multiplex PCR; TCRdb's copy has only in-frame clones and leaves some out. The data hold 150,000 to 200,000 clones, with approximately 80% observed a single time. Sequencing was performed on PBMCs. The receptors derive from a woman between 50 and 59 years old in good health and CMV-seropositive.

CDR3 protein: CSVEGTGITKTQYF. The CDR3 DNA sequence: TGCAGCGTTGAAGGGACAGGGATCACGAAGACCCAGTACTTC. The chain carries TRBV29-1 and TRBJ2-5; 8 bases fit TRBD1. V trimming: 1 base; J trimming: 6 bases; junction bases outside the gene matches: 7. Germline V lookup: CDR1 SQVTM, CDR2 ANQGSEA. The CDR3 is 14 residues long.

This clone was observed once. V usage is TRBV14 and J usage is TRBJ2-1; 8 positions agree with TRBD2. V trimming: 3 bases; J trimming: 0 bases; junction bases outside the gene matches: 4. Germline loops: CDR1 SGHDN, CDR2 FVKESK. CDR3 length: 16 amino acids. The CDR3 sequence is CASSQNSGSSYNEQFF. The CDR3 bases are TGTGCCAGCAGCCAGAACAGCGGGAGCTCCTACAATGAGCAGTTCTTC.

The chain is built from TRBV28 and TRBJ1-4; D possibly corresponds to TRBD1 (5 bases). V was shortened by 6 bases and J by 1 base, with 12 bases between the two germline ends. CDR3 length: 15 residues. Germline-derived CDR1 and CDR2 are MDHEN and SYDVKM. The CDR3 reads CASSRWGVTNEKLFF. CDR3 bases: TGTGCCAGCAGCCGGTGGGGGGTAACTAATGAAAAACTGTTTTTT. The full variable domain, in which reference TRBV28 and TRBJ1-4 provide the parts outside the CDR3, is DVKVTQSSRYLVKRTGEKVFLECVQDMDHENMFWYRQDPGLGLRLIYFSYDVKMKEKGDIPEGYSVSREKKERFSLILESASTNQTSMYLCASSRWGVTNEKLFFGSGTQLSVL.

This rearrangement joins TRBV7-2 to TRBJ2-7; TRBD1 agrees at 7 bases. V was clipped by 1 base and J by 3 bases; unmatched bases: 3. This CDR3 is built from 14 residues. Germline values: CDR1 SGHTA, CDR2 FQGNSA. CDR3 bases: TGTGCCAGCAGCTTAGTTCAGGGGGACTACGAGCAGTACTTC. It is translated as CASSLVQGDYEQYF.

The J gene is TRBJ1-1, the V gene TRBV18; 8 nucleotides agree with TRBD1. The CDR3 contains 13 residues. With 0 bases clipped from V and 10 bases from J, the junction kept 4 bases outside the gene matches. The V gene's germline CDR1 is KGHSH and CDR2 LQKENI. CDR3 nucleotide sequence: TGTGCCAGCTCACCACCCGGACAGGGCGTAGCTTTCTTT. Translating gives CASSPPGQGVAFF.

The gene calls are TRBV10-1 and TRBJ2-2, with D possibly being TRBD2 (6 bases). Trimming stripped 5 bases from V and 5 bases from J, with 15 bases between. The CDR3 runs 15 residues. Germline V gene sequence: CDR1 WNHNN, CDR2 SYGVQD (reference sequence). The CDR3 is CASSLGLSSTGELFF. CDR3 sequence (DNA): TGCGCCAGCAGTTTGGGACTCTCGAGTACCGGGGAGCTGTTTTTT.

This chain connects TRBV28 to TRBJ2-5; 7 positions match TRBD2. Germline CDR1 and CDR2: MDHEN and SYDVKM. CDR3 length: 15 amino acids. Trimming cost V 5 bases and J 4 bases; bases outside gene matches: 10. In nucleotides, the CDR3 is TGTGCCAGCAGTCCCCTGGGGGGGGTAATAGAGACCCAGTACTTC. It is translated as CASSPLGGVIETQYF.

The chain has TRBV28 and TRBJ1-2, with D tentatively TRBD1 (6 bases). Per germline, CDR1 MDHEN and CDR2 SYDVKM. The CDR3 is 11 amino acids. V lost 6 bases and J 8 bases, leaving 10 bases between the germline ends. Written as DNA, the CDR3 is TGTGCCAGCAGAGGGGGGGGAGGCTACACCTTC. It translates to CASRGGGGYTF.

The chain is built from TRBV9 and TRBJ1-1; 7 bases fit TRBD1. The CDR3 covers 14 residues. J lost 1 base, V lost 4 bases, and 4 bases had no gene match. Per germline, CDR1 SGDLS and CDR2 YYNGEE. The CDR3 nucleotides read TGTGCCAGCAGCCCCTGGACAGGGAACACTGAAGCTTTCTTT. This codes for CASSPWTGNTEAFF.

V and J are TRBV5-1 and TRBJ2-1; 15 bases map to TRBD2. The CDR3 covers 19 residues. CDR1 and CDR2 (germline): SGHRS, YFSETQ. With V trimmed by 0 bases and J by 0 bases, 4 bases remained unmatched. This CDR3 reads CASSLEGLAGGYSYNEQFF. In nucleotides, the CDR3 is TGCGCCAGCAGCTTGGAAGGACTAGCGGGAGGGTACTCCTACAATGAGCAGTTCTTC.

J is TRBJ2-3 and V is TRBV2; TRBD1 matches 7 bases. Trimming cost V 8 bases and J 2 bases; bases outside gene matches: 10. Germline values: CDR1 SNHLY, CDR2 FYNNEI. This CDR3 is 15 amino acids long. The CDR3 reads CASGRQGGITDTQYF. In DNA form, the CDR3 reads TGTGCCAGCGGGAGACAGGGTGGAATCACAGATACGCAGTATTTT.

The chain links TRBV5-1 to TRBJ2-3, with 11 bases fitting TRBD2. Germline V CDR1 and CDR2: SGHRS, YFSETQ. With 4 bases clipped from V and 14 bases from J, the junction kept 15 bases outside the gene matches. The CDR3 is 15 residues long. CDR3 sequence reads: CASSPMASGGLPRYF. CDR3 sequence (DNA): TGCGCCAGCAGCCCGATGGCTAGCGGGGGGCTCCCGCGGTATTTT.

V gene TRBV29-1 combines with J gene TRBJ1-2; D might be TRBD1 (5 bases). Trimming cost V 6 bases and J 6 bases, with 11 bases left between them. CDR1 and CDR2 (germline): SQVTM, ANQGSEA. The CDR3 is made up of 11 amino acids. This CDR3 reads CSVRASDGYTF. CDR3 DNA: TGCAGCGTCAGGGCGAGTGATGGCTACACCTTC.

CDR3 nucleotide sequence: TGCAGTGCTAGGAAGGGCGAGCGGGAGTATTTT. It encodes CSARKGEREYF. This chain joins TRBV20-1 and TRBJ2-3, with D possibly being TRBD2 (6 bases). The germline V gene has CDR1 DFQATT and CDR2 SNEGSKA (reference sequence). V was cut by 3 bases and J by 13 bases, with 14 bases left in between. CDR3 length: 11 residues.

The chain uses TRBV5-1 and TRBJ1-6; D may be TRBD1 (5 bases). CDR1 is SGHRS and CDR2 is YFSETQ in the germline V gene. The CDR3 totals 15 residues. Trimming removed 0 bases at V and 7 bases at J, with 11 bases between. The CDR3 loop reads CASSLGGGENSPLHF. The CDR3 DNA is TGCGCCAGCAGCTTGGGCGGGGGGGAAAATTCACCCCTCCACTTT.

Notes on this clone: Within the sample, other DNA sequences also encode this same CDR3. In DNA, the CDR3 is TGTGCCAGTAGTATTGGGACAGGGGGCAATCAGCCCCAGCATTTT. Translation: CASSIGTGGNQPQHF. The chain recombines TRBV19 with TRBJ1-5, with 10 bases lining up with TRBD1. J lost 2 bases, V lost 3 bases, and 1 base had no gene match. This CDR3 is 15 amino acids long. Germline V gene data show CDR1 as LNHDA and CDR2 as SQIVND (reference sequence). Using reference TRBV19 and TRBJ1-5 for the parts outside the CDR3, the full variable domain is DGGITQSPKYLFRKEGQNVTLSCEQNLNHDAMYWYRQDPGQGLRLIYYSQIVNDFQKGDIAEGYSVSREKKESFPLTVTSAQKNPTAFYLCASSIGTGGNQPQHFGDGTRLSIL.

The chain is built from TRBV18 and TRBJ2-7, with a tentative D call TRBD1 (6 bases). The CDR3 contains 15 residues. V was clipped by 5 bases and J by 3 bases, with 17 bases between them. CDR1 is KGHSH and CDR2 is LQKENI in the germline V gene. CDR3 in amino acids: CASSSSGTSSYEQYF. DNA for the CDR3: TGTGCCAGCTCATCGTCCGGGACATCCAGCTACGAGCAGTACTTC.

A word on this clone: Sequence at one end of the junction differs from germline and may be a read error. The chain links TRBV6-1 to TRBJ2-7, with 11 bases lining up with TRBD1. Germline CDR1 reads MNHNS; CDR2 reads SASEGT. There are 12 residues in the CDR3. Here the CDR3 reads CASSDLPGQGEF. Written as DNA, the CDR3 is TGTGCCAGCAGTGATCTTCCGGGACAGGGGGAGTTC.

Details on this clone: At one end the junction does not follow the germline gene, possibly because of a read error. The chain has TRBV7-9 and TRBJ1-1, with D possibly matching TRBD1 (6 bases). This CDR3 region has 15 residues. Germline V gene data show CDR1 as SEHNR and CDR2 as FQNEAQ (reference sequence). CDR3 residues: CSSSPNREGGTEAFF. In DNA form, the CDR3 reads TGTTCCAGCAGCCCCAACAGGGAGGGAGGGACTGAAGCTTTCTTT.

This clone appeared once. The chain employs TRBV28 and TRBJ2-4; 7 bases align to TRBD1. CDR3 length: 15 amino acids. The J segment lost 2 bases and the V segment lost 4 bases, leaving 5 bases of the junction unmatched. Germline CDR1 and CDR2: MDHEN and SYDVKM. The CDR3 DNA sequence: TGTGCCAGCAGTTCAACAGGGGTTACCAAAAACATTCAGTACTTC. It translates to CASSSTGVTKNIQYF.

This sequence joins TRBV19 and TRBJ1-4; D possibly corresponds to TRBD1 (5 bases). The CDR3 totals 16 residues. V was clipped by 3 bases and J by 4 bases, with 15 bases between them. Germline lookup yields CDR1 LNHDA and CDR2 SQIVND (reference sequence). The CDR3 protein is CASSMSFRGYNEKLFF. CDR3 bases: TGTGCCAGTAGTATGTCGTTCCGGGGGTATAATGAAAAACTGTTTTTT. The whole variable domain, filled in from reference TRBV19 and TRBJ1-4, reads DGGITQSPKYLFRKEGQNVTLSCEQNLNHDAMYWYRQDPGQGLRLIYYSQIVNDFQKGDIAEGYSVSREKKESFPLTVTSAQKNPTAFYLCASSMSFRGYNEKLFFGSGTQLSVL.